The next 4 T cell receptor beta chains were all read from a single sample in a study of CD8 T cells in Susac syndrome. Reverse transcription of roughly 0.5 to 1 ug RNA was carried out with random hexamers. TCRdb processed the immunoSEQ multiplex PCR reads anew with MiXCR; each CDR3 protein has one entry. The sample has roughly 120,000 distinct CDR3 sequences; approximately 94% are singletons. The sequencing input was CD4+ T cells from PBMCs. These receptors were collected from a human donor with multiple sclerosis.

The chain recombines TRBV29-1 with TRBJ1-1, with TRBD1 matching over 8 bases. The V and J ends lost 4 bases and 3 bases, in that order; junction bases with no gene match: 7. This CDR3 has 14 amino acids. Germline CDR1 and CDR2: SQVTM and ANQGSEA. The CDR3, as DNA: TGCAGCGTTGGAGCAGGGGGCTGGGACACTGAAGCTTTCTTT. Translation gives CSVGAGGWDTEAFF. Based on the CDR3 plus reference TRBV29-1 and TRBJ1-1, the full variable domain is SAVISQKPSRDICQRGTSLTIQCQVDSQVTMMFWYRQQPGQSLTLIATANQGSEATYESGFVIDKFPISRPNLTFSTLTVSNMSPEDSSIYLCSVGAGGWDTEAFFGQGTRLTVV.

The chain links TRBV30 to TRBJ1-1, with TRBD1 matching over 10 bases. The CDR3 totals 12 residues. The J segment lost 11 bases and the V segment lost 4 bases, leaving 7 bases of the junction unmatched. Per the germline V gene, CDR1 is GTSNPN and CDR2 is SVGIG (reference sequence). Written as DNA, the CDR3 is TGTGCCTGGAAGGGACAGGGGTGGTTGGCTTTCTTT. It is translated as CAWKGQGWLAFF.

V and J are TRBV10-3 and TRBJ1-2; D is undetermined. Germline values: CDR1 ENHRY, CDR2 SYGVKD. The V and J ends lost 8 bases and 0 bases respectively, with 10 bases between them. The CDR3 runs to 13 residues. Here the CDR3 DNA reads TGTGCCATCGCCCCGGATGCTAACTATGGCTACACCTTC. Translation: CAIAPDANYGYTF.

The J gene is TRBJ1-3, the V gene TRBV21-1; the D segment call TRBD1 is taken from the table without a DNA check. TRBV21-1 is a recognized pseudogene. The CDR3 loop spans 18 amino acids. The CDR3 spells CASSLWTGGDASGNTIYF. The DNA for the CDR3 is TGTGCCAGCAGCCTATGGACAGGGGGCGATGCCTCTGGAAACACCATATATTTT.